Shown below are 29 T cell receptor beta chains from a single sample sequenced in a study of identical twins. TCRdb independently ran MiXCR on the 5' RACE reads; one entry per CDR3 protein. The table records a few hundred thousand distinct CDR3 sequences, approximately 8.8% of them present only once. Sequenced material: naive T cells sorted from blood. The receptor source for this set is a woman in her forties or fifties in good health.

This clonotype showed up just a few times. This chain joins TRBV6-1 and TRBJ2-1, with 9 bases aligning to TRBD2. The CDR3 has 14 residues. Germline V gene data show CDR1 as MNHNS and CDR2 as SASEGT. V was pared by 6 bases and J by 7 bases, with 7 bases of the junction left unmatched. The CDR3 here is CASRGPAGGNEQFF. In DNA, the CDR3 is TGTGCCAGCAGAGGACCAGCGGGAGGTAATGAGCAGTTCTTC.

The chain couples TRBV11-2 to TRBJ2-2; D is uncertain. Deletions cut 5 bases from V and 9 bases from J, with 10 bases between. CDR3 length: 12 residues. Germline CDR1 and CDR2: SGHAT and FQNNGV. The CDR3 DNA reads TGTGCCAGCAGCCATACCACTAGGGAGCTGTTTTTT. Translating it yields CASSHTTRELFF. Based on the CDR3 plus reference TRBV11-2 and TRBJ2-2, the full variable domain is EAGVAQSPRYKIIEKRQSVAFWCNPISGHATLYWYQQILGQGPKLLIQFQNNGVVDDSQLPKDRFSAERLKGVDSTLKIQPAKLEDSAVYLCASSHTTRELFFGEGSRLTVL.

This clonotype has only a few counts. This sequence joins TRBV15 and TRBJ1-5; 8 bases line up with TRBD1. Germline CDR1 LNHNV, CDR2 YYDKDF (reference sequence). The CDR3 contains 15 residues. With V trimmed by 0 bases and J by 4 bases, 2 bases remained unmatched. For the CDR3, the DNA is TGTGCCACCAGCAGAGATGGACAGGGAAATCAGCCCCAGCATTTT. Its translation: CATSRDGQGNQPQHF.

This rearrangement joins TRBV19 to TRBJ2-2, with 9 bases identical to TRBD2. The V gene's germline CDR1 is LNHDA and CDR2 SQIVND (reference sequence). V lost 9 bases and J lost 2; bases outside the gene matches: 10. This CDR3 has 16 amino acids. The CDR3 region is CASAQSSGANTGELFF. The CDR3 nucleotides are TGTGCCAGCGCCCAATCTAGCGGGGCTAACACCGGGGAGCTGTTTTTT. Variable domain in full (rest from reference TRBV19 and TRBJ2-2): DGGITQSPKYLFRKEGQNVTLSCEQNLNHDAMYWYRQDPGQGLRLIYYSQIVNDFQKGDIAEGYSVSREKKESFPLTVTSAQKNPTAFYLCASAQSSGANTGELFFGEGSRLTVL.

This clonotype was picked up a small number of times. The junction departs from the called germline gene at one end, perhaps through a read error. The chain has TRBV3-1 and TRBJ1-5; maybe TRBD1 (5 bases). Germline V gives CDR1 LGHDT, CDR2 YNNKEL (reference sequence). The length of the CDR3 is 14 residues. The CDR3 here is CASSQDSSYQPQHF. The CDR3 nucleotides are TGTGCCAGCAGTCAAGACAGTTCCTATCAGCCCCAGCATTTT. The variable domain in full, completed from reference TRBV3-1 and TRBJ1-5, reads DTAVSQTPKYLVTQMGNDKSIKCEQNLGHDTMYWYKQDSKKFLKIMFSYNNKELIINETVPNRFSPKSPDKAHLNLHINSLELGDSAVYFCASSQDSSYQPQHFGDGTRLSIL.

V is TRBV4-2 and J is TRBJ2-1; 10 nucleotides align to TRBD2. Germline CDR1 is LGHNA and CDR2 is YNFKEQ. With 0 bases clipped from V and 5 bases from J, the junction kept 1 base outside the gene matches. The CDR3 is 15 residues long. CDR3 loop: CASSQELAGNNEQFF. The CDR3 DNA reads as TGTGCCAGCAGCCAAGAACTAGCGGGAAACAATGAGCAGTTCTTC.

This clonotype was found a few times. The V gene is TRBV5-1, the J gene TRBJ2-1; D possibly corresponds to TRBD2 (6 bases). Germline-derived CDR1 and CDR2 are SGHRS and YFSETQ. V shed 4 bases and J shed 7 bases, with 15 bases lying between them. CDR3 length: 14 amino acids. The CDR3 is CASSPTRWANEQFF. CDR3 sequence (DNA): TGCGCCAGCAGCCCGACTAGATGGGCTAATGAGCAGTTCTTC. The full variable domain, in which reference TRBV5-1 and TRBJ2-1 provide the parts outside the CDR3, is KAGVTQTPRYLIKTRGQQVTLSCSPISGHRSVSWYQQTPGQGLQFLFEYFSETQRNKGNFPGRFSGRQFSNSRSEMNVSTLELGDSALYLCASSPTRWANEQFFGPGTRLTVL.

This clonotype was detected ten times or more. This chain connects TRBV12-3 or TRBV12-4 to TRBJ2-1; 9 bases map to TRBD2. The V and J ends lost 6 bases and 0 bases, in that order; junction bases with no gene match: 3. This CDR3 contains 15 residues. This CDR3 reads CASSVSGSSYNEQFF. The DNA of the CDR3 is TGTGCCAGCAGCGTTAGCGGGAGCTCCTACAATGAGCAGTTCTTC.

The table lists this clonotype with a few counts. The rearrangement uses TRBV18 and TRBJ2-1, with D tentatively TRBD1 (5 bases). The germline gives CDR1 KGHSH, CDR2 LQKENI. Trimming cost V 3 bases and J 8 bases, with 17 bases left between them. The CDR3 loop spans 15 amino acids. The CDR3 spells CASSPEAGIRDEQFF. Written as DNA, the CDR3 is TGTGCCAGCTCACCCGAGGCAGGGATTAGAGATGAGCAGTTCTTC.

This clonotype was seen a few times. The chain employs TRBV21-1 and TRBJ2-1; no DNA check was done on the table's D call, TRBD2. TRBV21-1 is labeled a pseudogene. The CDR3 loop spans 18 amino acids. The CDR3 DNA sequence: TGTGCCAGCAGCAGTATCGATCCAAGATACCCTCCCTACAATGAGCAGTTCTTC. Protein: CASSSIDPRYPPYNEQFF.

This clonotype has more than one count but fewer than ten. The rearrangement links TRBV7-9 to TRBJ2-5; 7 nucleotides match TRBD1. Germline-derived CDR1 and CDR2 are SEHNR and FQNEAQ (reference sequence). CDR3 length: 14 residues. The V segment lost 8 bases and the J segment 2 bases; nucleotides outside the gene matches: 8. Here the CDR3 reads CASAKDRTQETQYF. The CDR3 DNA sequence: TGTGCCAGCGCTAAGGACAGGACGCAAGAGACCCAGTACTTC.

The CDR3: CASSQAGIAETQYF. CDR3 DNA sequence: TGCGCCAGCAGCCAAGCGGGGATCGCGGAGACCCAGTACTTC. The chain carries TRBV4-1 and TRBJ2-5, with D tentatively TRBD2 (5 bases). The CDR3 is 14 amino acids. V was shortened by 1 base and J by 5 bases, with 11 bases between the two germline ends. Germline CDR1 is MGHRA and CDR2 is YSYEKL.

This clonotype was counted only a few times. This sequence joins TRBV6-4 and TRBJ2-2, with 9 nucleotides matching TRBD1. The germline V gene has CDR1 MRHNA and CDR2 SNTAGT. This CDR3 is 18 amino acids long. V dropped 7 bases and J dropped 2; count of bases not matched to a gene: 14. The CDR3 DNA sequence: TGTGCCAGCAAAGAATATTCGGGACAGGGACCAAACACCGGGGAGCTGTTTTTT. Protein product: CASKEYSGQGPNTGELFF.

There are many counts of this clonotype. The chain employs TRBV7-8 and TRBJ2-3; 11 nucleotides agree with TRBD2. The V gene's germline CDR1 is SGHVS and CDR2 FQNEAQ. CDR3 length: 19 residues. V trimming: 4 bases; J trimming: 1 base; junction bases outside the gene matches: 13. CDR3 sequence: CASSSRVAGGQDGTDTQYF. In DNA, the CDR3 is TGTGCCAGCAGCTCCCGGGTAGCGGGAGGGCAAGACGGCACAGATACGCAGTATTTT.

In this sample, this clonotype turned up a few times. The chain recombines TRBV24-1 with TRBJ2-6, with a weak D call TRBD2 (6 bases). The CDR3 length is 17 residues. Germline V gives CDR1 KGHDR, CDR2 SFDVKD. V was shortened by 3 bases and J by 2 bases, with 13 bases between the two germline ends. The CDR3 DNA is TGTGCCACCAGTGATAGAGGAGGGGACCCTGGGGCCAACGTCCTGACTTTC. Translating gives CATSDRGGDPGANVLTF.

This clonotype was seen a few times. This chain uses TRBV16 with TRBJ2-5; 12 bases are shared with TRBD2. CDR1 KGHSY and CDR2 FQNENV come from the germline V gene. V gave up 2 bases and J gave up 3 bases; unmatched junction bases: 7. This CDR3 is 17 amino acids long. CDR3 DNA sequence: TGTGCCAGCAGCCAAGAGCTAGCGGGAGGGTCGGAAGAGACCCAGTACTTC. Amino acids: CASSQELAGGSEETQYF. The full variable domain, its missing parts supplied by reference TRBV16 and TRBJ2-5, is GEEVAQTPKHLVRGEGQKAKLYCAPIKGHSYVFWYQQVLKNEFKFLISFQNENVFDETGMPKERFSAKCLPNSPCSLEIQATKLEDSAVYFCASSQELAGGSEETQYFGPGTRLLVL.

Ten or more counts support this clonotype. The chain couples TRBV29-1 to TRBJ2-1, with TRBD1 identical over 7 bases. V shed 0 bases, J shed 7 bases, and the junction held 6 bases outside the gene matches. Germline V lookup: CDR1 SQVTM, CDR2 ANQGSEA. This CDR3 region has 14 residues. CDR3: CSVEDQNRGNEQFF. Written as DNA, the CDR3 is TGCAGCGTTGAAGATCAGAACAGGGGAAATGAGCAGTTCTTC.

The DNA for the CDR3 is TGCGCCAGCAGCTTAAAGGAAGGGGGCCCCCTGAAAATAGCTAGCACAGATACGCAGTATTTT. Translation: CASSLKEGGPLKIASTDTQYF. The chain employs TRBV5-1 and TRBJ2-3, with 7 bases that match TRBD1. CDR1 SGHRS and CDR2 YFSETQ come from the germline V gene. CDR3 length: 21 residues. J was trimmed by 0 bases and V by 2 bases; bases with no gene match: 21.

This clonotype was picked up many times. J is TRBJ1-5 and V is TRBV6-1; 7 positions agree with TRBD1. Germline V gene data show CDR1 as MNHNS and CDR2 as SASEGT. Trimming at V came to 6 bases and at J to 2 bases, leaving 4 bases not matched to a gene. CDR3 length equals 14 residues. CDR3 protein: CASRLTGGNQPQHF. CDR3 bases: TGTGCCAGCAGACTTACAGGGGGCAATCAGCCCCAGCATTTT.

This chain uses TRBV9 with TRBJ2-2; D remains ambiguous. The length of the CDR3 is 15 residues. Trimming pared 2 bases from V and 1 base from J, leaving 9 bases between. Looked up from germline, CDR1 is SGDLS and CDR2 is YYNGEE. The CDR3 nucleotides read TGTGCCAGCAGCGTGGGTAGCTGGAACACCGGGGAGCTGTTTTTT. Translated, it gives CASSVGSWNTGELFF.

This clonotype was detected ten times or more. This chain connects TRBV29-1 to TRBJ2-1; 9 bases are shared with TRBD2. In germline, CDR1 is SQVTM, CDR2 ANQGSEA. Trimming removed 3 bases from V and 3 bases from J; junction bases left unmatched: 3. The CDR3 spans 14 residues. The CDR3 DNA sequence: TGCAGCGTTGACGGGACTAGCAGCTACAATGAGCAGTTCTTC. Residues: CSVDGTSSYNEQFF.

This clonotype was counted between two and nine times. The chain combines TRBV9 with TRBJ1-1, with a tentative D call TRBD1 (6 bases). From germline, CDR1 is SGDLS and CDR2 YYNGEE. The ends were cut back, 4 bases at V and 0 bases at J, with 13 bases in the middle. CDR3 length: 15 residues. The CDR3 reads CASSPGGGLNTEAFF. DNA for the CDR3: TGTGCCAGCAGCCCCGGCGGGGGGCTGAACACTGAAGCTTTCTTT.

This clonotype was observed at least ten times. V usage is TRBV5-1 and J usage is TRBJ2-7; the D gene is possibly TRBD2 (5 bases). V lost 0 bases and J lost 6, with 13 bases in between. This CDR3 is 14 amino acids long. Per the germline V gene, CDR1 is SGHRS and CDR2 is YFSETQ. This CDR3 reads CASSLDGNSAEQYV. The DNA for the CDR3 is TGCGCCAGCAGCTTGGACGGGAACTCTGCCGAGCAGTACGTC.

The rearrangement links TRBV4-1 to TRBJ2-1, with D perhaps matching TRBD2 (6 bases). This CDR3 spans 18 amino acids. Per the germline V gene, CDR1 is MGHRA and CDR2 is YSYEKL. The V gene lost 0 bases and the J gene lost 6 bases, with 21 bases spanning the gap. The chain's CDR3 is CASSQDEEGAGHTNEQFF. The CDR3 DNA reads as TGCGCCAGCAGCCAAGATGAGGAGGGCGCGGGGCACACCAATGAGCAGTTCTTC.

This clonotype was counted a few times. The V gene is TRBV7-9, the J gene TRBJ2-1; D is ambiguous. Looked up from germline, CDR1 is SEHNR and CDR2 is FQNEAQ (reference sequence). The CDR3 is 15 amino acids. Trimming removed 2 bases from V and 0 bases from J, with 8 bases in between. Written as DNA, the CDR3 is TGTGCCAGCAGCTTATTAAGGCCCTCCTACAATGAGCAGTTCTTC. The encoded protein is CASSLLRPSYNEQFF.

The gene calls are TRBV5-1 and TRBJ2-1; D possibly matches TRBD1 or TRBD2 (5 bases each). The germline V gene has CDR1 SGHRS and CDR2 YFSETQ. CDR3 length equals 15 residues. V lost 4 bases and J lost 0, with 11 bases in between. CDR3 sequence reads: CASSPGTTSYNEQFF. The CDR3 DNA sequence: TGCGCCAGCAGCCCCGGGACCACCTCCTACAATGAGCAGTTCTTC.

This clonotype has ten or more counts. The chain links TRBV10-3 to TRBJ2-2; D gene ambiguous. In germline, CDR1 is ENHRY, CDR2 SYGVKD. The CDR3 extends over 12 amino acids. Trimming took 11 bases from V and 5 from J, leaving 12 bases between them. DNA for the CDR3: TGTGCCTACAGAGCCGGGACCGGGGAGCTGTTTTTT. Translated: CAYRAGTGELFF.

The chain links TRBV6-5 to TRBJ2-6; weak D call: TRBD1 (5 bases). The CDR3 length is 15 residues. Trimming removed 6 bases at V and 1 base at J, with 10 bases between. Germline V CDR1 and CDR2: MNHEY, SVGAGI. CDR3 DNA: TGTGCCAGCAGCCGAGCAGGGTCTGGGGCCAACGTCCTGACTTTC. This sequence encodes CASSRAGSGANVLTF.

The table lists this clonotype with a few counts. This rearrangement joins TRBV19 to TRBJ1-5; a possible D gene is TRBD1 (5 bases). The CDR3 extends over 14 amino acids. Per the germline V gene, CDR1 is LNHDA and CDR2 is SQIVND (reference sequence). V lost 0 bases and J lost 8, with 11 bases in between. CDR3 loop: CASSIDRALKPQHF. Here the CDR3 DNA reads TGTGCCAGTAGTATAGACAGGGCCCTTAAGCCCCAGCATTTT.